This TCR beta chain derives from a study of T cell responses to AZD1222 COVID-19 vaccine. Overall study: Investigators merged groups given second doses at roughly 4 or roughly 12 weeks. Study-wide results and caveats: Reports say nearly half of spike-specific TCRs go after unmutated variant regions. The span of vaccine-associated CD4 TCRs extended across spike, with dominance at 160-218 and 743-854. Among the donors, most were white British and more were female, and clonal diversity was possibly underestimated.

Remarks on this clone: The antigen remains undetermined.

Germline values: CDR1 ENHRY, CDR2 SYGVKD. The CDR3 covers 14 residues. Losses at the gene ends were 5 bases for V and 7 bases for J; bases not matched to a gene: 8. Only in-frame clones appear in the TCRdb table, and some are missing; sequencing was by immunoSEQ multiplex PCR. The data hold tens of thousands of clones, with about nine tenths observed a single time. The clonotype was recovered from an adult in good health. The input for sequencing was peripheral blood, taken on day 0 of AZD1222 vaccination. V usage is TRBV10-3 and J usage is TRBJ2-7; 10 nucleotides align to TRBD2. CDR3 sequence reads: CAISQAGGPREQYF. The CDR3 DNA reads as TGTGCCATCAGTCAAGCGGGAGGGCCGAGGGAGCAGTACTTC.